This TCR beta chain was profiled in a study of monozygotic twins with inflammatory bowel disease. Whole-study findings and limits: Nothing supported a single strong signal or clonotype that was associated with IBD. IBD-affected twins scored below their healthy co-twins in TCRbeta diversity (inverse Simpson). For IBD patients, clonotypes shared with others were fewer than for healthy twins, especially with disease activity.

Template switching incorporated UMIs with a 6-nucleotide sample barcode. One entry per CDR3 protein, without DNA, is what TCRdb gives after re-calling the 5' RACE reads. The sample shows roughly 330,000 distinct CDR3 sequences, and 2% to 2.5% sits with its ten largest clones. Comment on this clonotype: The antigen is undetermined.

The specimen was blood. The sequence was obtained from a human donor with ulcerative colitis or Crohn's disease, or a healthy co-twin of an affected twin (not recorded which).

Here the CDR3 reads CSASTLNYGYTF. The gene calls are TRBV20-1 and TRBJ1-2. CDR1 DFQATT and CDR2 SNEGSKA come from the germline V gene (reference sequence). This CDR3 spans 12 amino acids.